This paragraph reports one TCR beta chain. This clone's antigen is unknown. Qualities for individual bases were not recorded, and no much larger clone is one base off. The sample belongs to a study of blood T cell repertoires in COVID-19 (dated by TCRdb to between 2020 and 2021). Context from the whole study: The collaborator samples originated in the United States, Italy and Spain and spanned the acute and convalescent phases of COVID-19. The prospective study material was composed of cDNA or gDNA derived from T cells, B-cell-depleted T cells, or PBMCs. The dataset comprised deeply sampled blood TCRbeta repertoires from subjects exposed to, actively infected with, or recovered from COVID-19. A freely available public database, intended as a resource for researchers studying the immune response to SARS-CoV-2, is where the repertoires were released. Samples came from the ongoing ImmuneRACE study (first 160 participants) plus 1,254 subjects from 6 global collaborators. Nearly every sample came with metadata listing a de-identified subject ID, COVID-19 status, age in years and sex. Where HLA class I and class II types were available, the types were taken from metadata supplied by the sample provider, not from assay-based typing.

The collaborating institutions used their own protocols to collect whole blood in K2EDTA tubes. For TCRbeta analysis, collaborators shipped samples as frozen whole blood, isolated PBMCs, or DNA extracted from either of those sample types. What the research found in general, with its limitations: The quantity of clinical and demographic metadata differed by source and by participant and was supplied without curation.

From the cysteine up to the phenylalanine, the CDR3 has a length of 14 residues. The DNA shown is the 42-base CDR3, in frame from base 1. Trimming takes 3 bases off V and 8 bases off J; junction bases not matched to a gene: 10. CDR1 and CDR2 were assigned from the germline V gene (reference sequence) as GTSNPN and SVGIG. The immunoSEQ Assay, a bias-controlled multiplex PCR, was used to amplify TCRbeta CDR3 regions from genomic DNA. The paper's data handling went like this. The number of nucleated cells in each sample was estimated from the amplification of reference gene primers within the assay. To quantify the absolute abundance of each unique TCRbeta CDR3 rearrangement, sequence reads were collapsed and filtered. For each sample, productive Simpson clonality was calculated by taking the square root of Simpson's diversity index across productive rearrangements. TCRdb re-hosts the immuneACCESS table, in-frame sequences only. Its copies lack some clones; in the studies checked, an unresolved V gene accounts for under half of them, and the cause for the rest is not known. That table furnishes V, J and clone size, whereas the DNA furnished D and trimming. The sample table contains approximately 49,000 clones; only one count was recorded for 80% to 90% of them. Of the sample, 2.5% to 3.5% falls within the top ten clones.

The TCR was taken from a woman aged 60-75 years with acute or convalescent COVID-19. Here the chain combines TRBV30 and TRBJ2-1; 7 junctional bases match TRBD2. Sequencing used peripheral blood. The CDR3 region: CAWRTGLVRDEQFF. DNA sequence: TGTGCCTGGAGAACAGGACTAGTAAGGGATGAGCAGTTCTTC.